Included here is one TCR beta chain sequence, with context. The sample comes from a study of blood T cell repertoires in COVID-19. Study-level information: PBMCs, B-cell-depleted T cells, or T cells were the source of the cDNA or gDNA that made up the material.

J was trimmed by 5 bases and V by 5 bases; bases with no gene match: 13. Per the germline V gene, CDR1 is MNHNY and CDR2 is SVGAGI (reference sequence). There are 17 residues in the CDR3. As originally analysed: How many nucleated cells were present was estimated from reference gene primer amplification. Assay used: immunoSEQ multiplex PCR; TCRdb lists only in-frame clones, some missing. V and J calls and clone size come straight from that table; D and trimming were deduced from the DNA. This sample has 25,000 to 40,000 clones, with around 93% found just once. The chain combines TRBV6-6 with TRBJ1-1; 11 positions agree with TRBD1. This receptor was obtained from a human donor in a cohort sampled during active COVID-19. Sequencing was carried out using peripheral blood. The CDR3 bases are TGTGCCAGCAGTCGCCTCGGACAGGGGGCTTGGGGAACTGAAGCTTTCTTT. Its protein is CASSRLGQGAWGTEAFF.